The sequence of this T cell receptor (beta chain) was determined in a study of control samples from healthy donors and cancer patients. CDR3 length: 12 residues. CDR1 MDHEN and CDR2 SYDVKM come from the germline V gene. Trimming cost V 5 bases and J 3 bases, with 5 bases left between them. Sequenced by immunoSEQ multiplex PCR; TCRdb stores in-frame clones only, minus some. The data hold roughly 120,000 clones, with roughly 90% observed a single time. The sample consisted of PBMCs. This rearrangement joins TRBV28 to TRBJ1-3; D unresolved. The sequence derives from a woman between 55 and 75 years old with lung cancer. DNA for the CDR3: TGTGCCAGCAGTGCAAGTGGAAACACCATATATTTT. It translates to CASSASGNTIYF.